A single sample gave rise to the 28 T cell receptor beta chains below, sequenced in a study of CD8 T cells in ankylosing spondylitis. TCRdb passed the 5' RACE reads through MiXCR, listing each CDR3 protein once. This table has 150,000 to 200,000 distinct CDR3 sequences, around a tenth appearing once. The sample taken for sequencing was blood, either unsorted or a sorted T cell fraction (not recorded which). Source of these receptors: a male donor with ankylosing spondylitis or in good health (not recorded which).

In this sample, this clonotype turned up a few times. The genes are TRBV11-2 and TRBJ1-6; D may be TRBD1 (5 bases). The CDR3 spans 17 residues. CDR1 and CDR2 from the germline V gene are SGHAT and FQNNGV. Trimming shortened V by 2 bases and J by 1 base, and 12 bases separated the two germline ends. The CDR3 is CASSLIGARSYNSPLHF. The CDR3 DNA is TGTGCCAGCAGCTTAATCGGGGCCCGATCCTATAATTCACCCCTCCACTTT.

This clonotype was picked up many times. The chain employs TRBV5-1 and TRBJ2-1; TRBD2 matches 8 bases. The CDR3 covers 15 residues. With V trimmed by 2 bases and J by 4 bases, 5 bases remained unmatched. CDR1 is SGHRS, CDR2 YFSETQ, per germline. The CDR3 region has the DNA TGCGCCAGCAGCTTTGGCCTAGCGGGTTACAATGAGCAGTTCTTC. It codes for CASSFGLAGYNEQFF.

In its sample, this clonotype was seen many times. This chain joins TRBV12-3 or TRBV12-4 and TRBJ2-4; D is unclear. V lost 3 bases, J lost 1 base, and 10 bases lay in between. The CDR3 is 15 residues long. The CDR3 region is CASSLGQVAKNIQYF. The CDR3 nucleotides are TGTGCCAGCAGTTTGGGTCAGGTTGCCAAAAACATTCAGTACTTC.

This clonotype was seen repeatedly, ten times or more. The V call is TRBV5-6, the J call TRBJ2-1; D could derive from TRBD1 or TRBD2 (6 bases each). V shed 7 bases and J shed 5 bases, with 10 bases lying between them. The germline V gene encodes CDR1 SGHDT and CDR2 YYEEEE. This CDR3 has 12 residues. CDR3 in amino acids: CASSRGDNEQFF. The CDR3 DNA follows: TGTGCCAGCTCGAGGGGGGACAATGAGCAGTTCTTC.

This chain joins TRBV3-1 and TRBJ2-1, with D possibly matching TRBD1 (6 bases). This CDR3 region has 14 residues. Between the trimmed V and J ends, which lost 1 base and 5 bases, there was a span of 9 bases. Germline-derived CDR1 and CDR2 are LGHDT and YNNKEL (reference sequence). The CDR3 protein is CASSQGDIHNEQFF. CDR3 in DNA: TGTGCCAGCAGCCAAGGGGACATCCACAATGAGCAGTTCTTC.

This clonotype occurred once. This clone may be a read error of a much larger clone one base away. The CDR3 nucleotides read TGTGCCAGCAGCTTAGCGGGACAGGGTTCGTCCGGGGCGCTGTTTTTT. The encoded protein is CASSLAGQGSSGALFF. V and J are TRBV7-9 and TRBJ2-2, with 9 bases aligning to TRBD1. The CDR3 contains 16 residues. Germline assignment: CDR1 SEHNR and CDR2 FQNEAQ (reference sequence).

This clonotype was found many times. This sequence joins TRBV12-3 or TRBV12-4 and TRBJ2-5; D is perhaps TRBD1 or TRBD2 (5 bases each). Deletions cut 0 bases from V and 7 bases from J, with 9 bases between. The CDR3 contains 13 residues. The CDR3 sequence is CASSLAEGMTQYF. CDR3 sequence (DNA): TGTGCCAGCAGTTTAGCCGAGGGGATGACCCAGTACTTC.

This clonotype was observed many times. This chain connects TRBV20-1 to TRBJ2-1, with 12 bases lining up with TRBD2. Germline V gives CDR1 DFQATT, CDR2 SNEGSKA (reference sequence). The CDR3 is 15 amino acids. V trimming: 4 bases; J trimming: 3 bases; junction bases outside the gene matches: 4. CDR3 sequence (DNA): TGCAGTGCTACTCCACTAGCGGGGGGCTACAATGAGCAGTTCTTC. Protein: CSATPLAGGYNEQFF.

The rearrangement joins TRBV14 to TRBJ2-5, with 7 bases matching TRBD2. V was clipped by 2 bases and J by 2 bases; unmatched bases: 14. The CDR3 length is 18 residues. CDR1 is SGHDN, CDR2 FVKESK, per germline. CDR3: CASSQKGREAMRQETQYF. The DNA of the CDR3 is TGTGCCAGCAGCCAAAAGGGCCGGGAGGCCATGCGGCAAGAGACCCAGTACTTC.

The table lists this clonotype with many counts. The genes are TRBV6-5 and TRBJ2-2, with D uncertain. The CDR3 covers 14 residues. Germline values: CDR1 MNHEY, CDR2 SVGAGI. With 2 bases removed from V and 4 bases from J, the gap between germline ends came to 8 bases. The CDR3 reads CASSYQPATGELFF. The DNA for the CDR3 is TGTGCCAGCAGTTACCAGCCAGCCACCGGGGAGCTGTTTTTT.

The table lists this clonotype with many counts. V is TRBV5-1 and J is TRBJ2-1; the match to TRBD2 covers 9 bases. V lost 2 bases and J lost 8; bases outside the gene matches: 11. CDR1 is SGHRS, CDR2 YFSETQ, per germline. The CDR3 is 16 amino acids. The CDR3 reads CASSFLAGLAPDEQFF. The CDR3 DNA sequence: TGCGCCAGCAGCTTTTTGGCGGGACTAGCTCCCGATGAGCAGTTCTTC. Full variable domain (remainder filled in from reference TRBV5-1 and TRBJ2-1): KAGVTQTPRYLIKTRGQQVTLSCSPISGHRSVSWYQQTPGQGLQFLFEYFSETQRNKGNFPGRFSGRQFSNSRSEMNVSTLELGDSALYLCASSFLAGLAPDEQFFGPGTRLTVL.

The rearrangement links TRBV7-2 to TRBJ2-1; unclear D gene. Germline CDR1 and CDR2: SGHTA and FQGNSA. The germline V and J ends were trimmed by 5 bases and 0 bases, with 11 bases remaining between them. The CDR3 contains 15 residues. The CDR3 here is CASSDTPSSYNEQFF. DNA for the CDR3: TGTGCCAGCAGCGACACTCCGAGCTCCTACAATGAGCAGTTCTTC.

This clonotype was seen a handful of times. Here the CDR3 reads CASSETGGAGANVLTF. DNA for the CDR3: TGTGCCAGCAGTGAAACCGGTGGGGCTGGGGCCAACGTCCTGACTTTC. V gene TRBV6-1 combines with J gene TRBJ2-6, with D unclear. CDR1 is MNHNS and CDR2 is SASEGT in the germline V gene. CDR3 length: 16 residues. Trimming left V 2 bases short and J 2 bases short, with 10 bases between.

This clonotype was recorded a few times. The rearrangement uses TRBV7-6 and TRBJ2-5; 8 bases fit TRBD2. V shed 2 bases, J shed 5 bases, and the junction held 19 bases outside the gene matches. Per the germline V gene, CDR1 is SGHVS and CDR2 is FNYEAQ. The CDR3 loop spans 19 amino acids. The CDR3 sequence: CASSLFTGLAGKPGETQYF. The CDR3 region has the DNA TGTGCCAGCAGCTTATTTACCGGATTAGCGGGGAAACCAGGGGAGACCCAGTACTTC.

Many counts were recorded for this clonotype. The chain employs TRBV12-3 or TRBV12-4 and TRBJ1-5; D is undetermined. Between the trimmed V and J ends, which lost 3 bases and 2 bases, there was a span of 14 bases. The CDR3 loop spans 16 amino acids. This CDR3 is CASSFRAPGGNQPQHF. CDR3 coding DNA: TGTGCCAGCAGTTTTAGGGCTCCTGGAGGCAATCAGCCCCAGCATTTT.

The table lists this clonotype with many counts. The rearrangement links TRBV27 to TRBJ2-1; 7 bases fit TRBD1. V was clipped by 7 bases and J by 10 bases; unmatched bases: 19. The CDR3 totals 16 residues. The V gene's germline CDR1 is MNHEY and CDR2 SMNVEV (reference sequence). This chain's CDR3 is CASNTRSGTEVREQFF. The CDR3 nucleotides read TGTGCCAGCAATACTAGATCCGGGACAGAGGTGAGGGAGCAGTTCTTC.

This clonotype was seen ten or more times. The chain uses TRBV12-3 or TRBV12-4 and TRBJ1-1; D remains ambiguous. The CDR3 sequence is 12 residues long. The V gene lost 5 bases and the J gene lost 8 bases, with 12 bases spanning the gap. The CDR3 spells CASSLVRGEAFF. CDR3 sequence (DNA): TGTGCCAGCAGTCTGGTCCGCGGGGAAGCTTTCTTT.

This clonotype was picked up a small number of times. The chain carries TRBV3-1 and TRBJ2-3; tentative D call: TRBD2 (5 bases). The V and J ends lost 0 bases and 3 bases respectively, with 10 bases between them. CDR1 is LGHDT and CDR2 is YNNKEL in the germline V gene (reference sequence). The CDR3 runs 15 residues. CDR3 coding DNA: TGTGCCAGCAGCCAAGATGCGGGTGGAACAGATACGCAGTATTTT. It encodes CASSQDAGGTDTQYF.

The CDR3 DNA reads TGTGCCAGCAGCTGGAATATTGGTTACGAGCAGTACTTC. It encodes CASSWNIGYEQYF. The V and J genes are TRBV7-2 and TRBJ2-7; D remains unclear. Germline V lookup: CDR1 SGHTA, CDR2 FQGNSA. Trimming took off 4 bases at V and 4 bases at J, with 11 bases between the two ends. The CDR3 has 13 amino acids.

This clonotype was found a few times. The CDR3 loop reads CASSANRVQGSGELFF. The CDR3 DNA reads as TGTGCCAGCAGCGCAAACAGGGTCCAGGGCTCCGGGGAGCTGTTTTTT. The genes are TRBV3-1 and TRBJ2-2; a weak D match, TRBD1 (6 bases). This CDR3 spans 16 amino acids. Per germline, CDR1 LGHDT and CDR2 YNNKEL (reference sequence). Trimming stripped 5 bases from V and 6 bases from J, with 19 bases between.

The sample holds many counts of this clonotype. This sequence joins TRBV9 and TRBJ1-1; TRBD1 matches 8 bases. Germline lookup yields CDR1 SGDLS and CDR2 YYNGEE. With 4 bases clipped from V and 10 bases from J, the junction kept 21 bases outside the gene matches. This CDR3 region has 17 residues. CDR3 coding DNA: TGTGCCAGCAGCCCAATCCCCGGGACAGGTTCCCCCGGGTCAGCTTTCTTT. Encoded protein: CASSPIPGTGSPGSAFF.

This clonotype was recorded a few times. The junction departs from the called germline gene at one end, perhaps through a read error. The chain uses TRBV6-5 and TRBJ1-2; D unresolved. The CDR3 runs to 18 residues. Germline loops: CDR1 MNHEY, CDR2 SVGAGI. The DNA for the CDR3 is TGTGTCAGCAGTTACTCGGGGAGGGCAGGAAGATCGAGCTATGGCTACACCTTC. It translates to CVSSYSGRAGRSSYGYTF.

CDR3 in amino acids: CASSNLPSLSYNSPLHF. The CDR3 coding sequence is TGTGCCAGCAGCAATCTACCGTCCCTCTCCTATAATTCACCCCTCCACTTT. The gene calls are TRBV21-1 and TRBJ1-6; TRBD1 is taken as the D call from the table, unchecked against the DNA. TRBV21-1 is a listed pseudogene. CDR3 length: 17 residues.

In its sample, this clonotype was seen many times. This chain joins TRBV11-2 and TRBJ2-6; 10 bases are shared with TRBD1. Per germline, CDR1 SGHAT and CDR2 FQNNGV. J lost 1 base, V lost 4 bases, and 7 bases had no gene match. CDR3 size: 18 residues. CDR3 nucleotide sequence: TGTGCCAGCAGCTCTCCGGGACAGGGGAATTCTGGGGCCAACGTCCTGACTTTC. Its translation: CASSSPGQGNSGANVLTF.

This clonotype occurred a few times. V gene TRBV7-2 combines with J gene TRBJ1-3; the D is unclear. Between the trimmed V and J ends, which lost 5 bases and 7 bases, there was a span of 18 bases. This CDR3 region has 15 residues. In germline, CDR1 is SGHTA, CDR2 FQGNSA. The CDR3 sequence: CASSQRTPPGNTIYF. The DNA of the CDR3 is TGTGCCAGCAGCCAGAGGACCCCCCCGGGCAACACCATATATTTT.

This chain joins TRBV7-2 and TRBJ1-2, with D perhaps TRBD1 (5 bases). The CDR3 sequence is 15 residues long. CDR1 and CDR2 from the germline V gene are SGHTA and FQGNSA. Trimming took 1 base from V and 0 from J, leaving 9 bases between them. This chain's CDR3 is CASSLVAGTNYGYTF. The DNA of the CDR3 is TGTGCCAGCAGCTTAGTGGCAGGGACTAACTATGGCTACACCTTC. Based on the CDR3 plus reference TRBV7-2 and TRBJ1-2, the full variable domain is GAGVSQSPSNKVTEKGKDVELRCDPISGHTALYWYRQSLGQGLEFLIYFQGNSAPDKSGLPSDRFSAERTGGSVSTLTIQRTQQEDSAVYLCASSLVAGTNYGYTFGSGTRLTVV.

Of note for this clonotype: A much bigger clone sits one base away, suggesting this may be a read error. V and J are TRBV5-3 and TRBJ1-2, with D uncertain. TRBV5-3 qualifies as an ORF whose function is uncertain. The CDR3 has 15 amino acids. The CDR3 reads CASSYEPTTLFGYTF. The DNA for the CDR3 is TGCGCCAGCAGCTATGAGCCCACCACACTCTTTGGCTACACCTTC.

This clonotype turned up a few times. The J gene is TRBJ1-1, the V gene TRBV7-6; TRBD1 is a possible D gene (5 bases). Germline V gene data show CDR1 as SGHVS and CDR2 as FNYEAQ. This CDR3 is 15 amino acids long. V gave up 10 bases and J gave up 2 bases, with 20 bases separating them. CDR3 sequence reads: CATTSRQTLNTEAFF. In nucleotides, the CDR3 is TGTGCCACAACAAGTAGACAGACCCTAAACACTGAAGCTTTCTTT.